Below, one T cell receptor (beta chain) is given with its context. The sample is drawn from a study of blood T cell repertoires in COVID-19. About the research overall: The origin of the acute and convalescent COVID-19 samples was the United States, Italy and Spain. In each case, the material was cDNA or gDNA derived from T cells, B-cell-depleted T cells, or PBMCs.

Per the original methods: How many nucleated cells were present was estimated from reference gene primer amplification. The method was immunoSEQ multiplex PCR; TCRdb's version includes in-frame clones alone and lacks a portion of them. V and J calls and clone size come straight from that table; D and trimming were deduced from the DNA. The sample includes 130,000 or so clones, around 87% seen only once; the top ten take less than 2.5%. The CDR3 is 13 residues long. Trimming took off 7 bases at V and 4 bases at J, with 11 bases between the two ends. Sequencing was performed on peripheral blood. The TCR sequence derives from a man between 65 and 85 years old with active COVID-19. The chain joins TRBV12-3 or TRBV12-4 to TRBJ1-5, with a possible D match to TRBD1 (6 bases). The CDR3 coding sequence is TGTGCCAGCACCTCAGGGGTTAATCAGCCCCAGCATTTT. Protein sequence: CASTSGVNQPQHF.